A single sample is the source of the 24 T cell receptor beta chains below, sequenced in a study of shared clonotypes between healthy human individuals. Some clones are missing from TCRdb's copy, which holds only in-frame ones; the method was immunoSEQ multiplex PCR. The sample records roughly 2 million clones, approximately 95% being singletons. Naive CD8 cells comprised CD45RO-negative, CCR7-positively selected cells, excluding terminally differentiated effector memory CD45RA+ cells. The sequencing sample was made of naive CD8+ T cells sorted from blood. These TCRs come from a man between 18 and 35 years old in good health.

The CDR3 loop reads CASTVGGSSYNEQFF. The CDR3, as DNA: TGTGCCAGCACCGTCGGCGGGAGTTCCTACAATGAGCAGTTCTTC. The gene calls are TRBV28 and TRBJ2-1; 7 nucleotides match TRBD2. The V gene end was trimmed by 7 bases and the J gene end by 1 base; junction bases not matched to a gene: 7. CDR1 and CDR2 (germline): MDHEN, SYDVKM. There are 15 residues in the CDR3.

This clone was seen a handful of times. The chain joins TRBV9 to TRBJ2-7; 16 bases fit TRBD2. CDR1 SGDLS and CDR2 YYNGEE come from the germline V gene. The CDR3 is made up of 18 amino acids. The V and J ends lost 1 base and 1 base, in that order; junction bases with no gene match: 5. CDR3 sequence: CASSVPGLAGGLSYEQYF. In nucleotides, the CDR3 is TGTGCCAGCAGCGTACCGGGACTAGCGGGAGGGCTTTCCTACGAGCAGTACTTC.

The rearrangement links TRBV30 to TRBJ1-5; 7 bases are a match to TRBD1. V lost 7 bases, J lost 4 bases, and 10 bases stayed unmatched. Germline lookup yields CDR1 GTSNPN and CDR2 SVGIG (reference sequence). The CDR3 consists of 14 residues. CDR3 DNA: TGTGCCTTGGATATGGGGACAGAGAATCAGCCCCAGCATTTT. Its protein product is CALDMGTENQPQHF.

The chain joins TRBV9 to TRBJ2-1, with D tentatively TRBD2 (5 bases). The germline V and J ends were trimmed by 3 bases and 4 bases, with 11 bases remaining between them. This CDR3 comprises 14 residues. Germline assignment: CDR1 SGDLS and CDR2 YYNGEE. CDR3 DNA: TGTGCCAGCAGCGCTGACTACGTATACAATGAGCAGTTCTTC. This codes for CASSADYVYNEQFF. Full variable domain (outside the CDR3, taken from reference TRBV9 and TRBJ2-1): DSGVTQTPKHLITATGQRVTLRCSPRSGDLSVYWYQQSLDQGLQFLIQYYNGEERAKGNILERFSAQQFPDLHSELNLSSLELGDSALYFCASSADYVYNEQFFGPGTRLTVL.

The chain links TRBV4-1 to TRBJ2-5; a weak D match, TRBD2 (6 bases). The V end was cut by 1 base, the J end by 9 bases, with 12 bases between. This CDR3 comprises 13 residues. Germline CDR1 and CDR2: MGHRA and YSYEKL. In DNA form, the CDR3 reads TGCGCCAGCAGCCAAGCCCGCGGAGGGGCCCAGTACTTC. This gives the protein CASSQARGGAQYF.

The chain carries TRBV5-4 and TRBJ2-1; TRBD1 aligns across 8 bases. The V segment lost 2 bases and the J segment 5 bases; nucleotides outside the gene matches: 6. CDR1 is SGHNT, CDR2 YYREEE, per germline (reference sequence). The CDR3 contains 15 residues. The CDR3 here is CASSFVGTGDNEQFF. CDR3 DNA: TGTGCCAGCAGCTTTGTCGGGACAGGAGACAATGAGCAGTTCTTC.

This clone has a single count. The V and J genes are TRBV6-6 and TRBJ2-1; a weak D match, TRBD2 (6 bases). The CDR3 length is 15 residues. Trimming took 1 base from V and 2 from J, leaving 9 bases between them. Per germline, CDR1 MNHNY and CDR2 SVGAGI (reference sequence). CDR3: CASSYWGTPYNEQFF. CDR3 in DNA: TGTGCCAGCAGTTACTGGGGGACTCCCTACAATGAGCAGTTCTTC.

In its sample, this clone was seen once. CDR3 sequence (DNA): TGCGCCAGCAGGTTACCGGGACAGGGGGCCTACGAGCAGTACTTC. Translated: CASRLPGQGAYEQYF. The J gene is TRBJ2-7, the V gene TRBV5-1, with 11 bases lining up with TRBD1. Unmatched junction bases numbered 6, after V lost 5 bases and J lost 2 bases. The length of the CDR3 is 15 residues. The germline CDR1 and CDR2 sequences are SGHRS and YFSETQ.

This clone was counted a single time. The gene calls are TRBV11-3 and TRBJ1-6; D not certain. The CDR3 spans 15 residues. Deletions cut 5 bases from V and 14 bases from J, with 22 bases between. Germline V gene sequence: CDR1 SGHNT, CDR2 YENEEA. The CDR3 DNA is TGTGCCAGCAGCCCAGACGGTCTCAAAGGAAGGACCCTCCACTTT. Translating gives CASSPDGLKGRTLHF.

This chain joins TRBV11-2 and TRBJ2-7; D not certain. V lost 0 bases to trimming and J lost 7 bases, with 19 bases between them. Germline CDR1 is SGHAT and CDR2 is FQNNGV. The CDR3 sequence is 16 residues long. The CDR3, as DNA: TGTGCCAGCAGCTTAGATCGGGTGGTAGTGTCTGTAGAGCAGTACTTC. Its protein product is CASSLDRVVVSVEQYF.

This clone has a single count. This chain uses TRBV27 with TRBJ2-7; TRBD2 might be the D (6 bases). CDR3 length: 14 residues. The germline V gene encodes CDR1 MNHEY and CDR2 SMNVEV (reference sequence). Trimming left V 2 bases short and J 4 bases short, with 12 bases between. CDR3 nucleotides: TGTGCCAGCAGTTTACGACGGGAGAAGTACGAGCAGTACTTC. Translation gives CASSLRREKYEQYF.

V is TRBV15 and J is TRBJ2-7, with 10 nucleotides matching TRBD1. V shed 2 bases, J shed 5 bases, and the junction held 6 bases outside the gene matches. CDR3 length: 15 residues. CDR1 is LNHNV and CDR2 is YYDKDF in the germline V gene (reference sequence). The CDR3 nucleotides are TGTGCCACCAGCAGATACGGGACAGGGGAGGACGAGCAGTACTTC. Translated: CATSRYGTGEDEQYF.

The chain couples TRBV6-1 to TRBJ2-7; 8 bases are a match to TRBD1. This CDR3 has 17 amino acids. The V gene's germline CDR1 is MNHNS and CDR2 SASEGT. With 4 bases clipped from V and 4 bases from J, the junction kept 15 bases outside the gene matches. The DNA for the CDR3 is TGTGCCAGCAGTGTTGAGACAGGGGATATCTTTGTTTACGAGCAGTACTTC. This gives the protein CASSVETGDIFVYEQYF.

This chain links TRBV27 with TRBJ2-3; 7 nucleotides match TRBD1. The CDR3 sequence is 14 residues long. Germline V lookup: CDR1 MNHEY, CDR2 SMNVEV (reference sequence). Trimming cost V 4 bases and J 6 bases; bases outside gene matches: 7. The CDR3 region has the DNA TGTGCCAGCAGTTCGCCAACACAGGGGGATACGCAGTATTTT. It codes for CASSSPTQGDTQYF.

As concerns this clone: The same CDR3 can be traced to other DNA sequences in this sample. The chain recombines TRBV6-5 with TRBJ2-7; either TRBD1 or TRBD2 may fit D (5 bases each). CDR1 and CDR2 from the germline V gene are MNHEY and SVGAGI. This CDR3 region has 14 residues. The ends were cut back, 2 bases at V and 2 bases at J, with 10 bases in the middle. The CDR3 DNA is TGTGCCAGCAGTTACGGGACGGGAACCTACGAGCAGTACTTC. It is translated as CASSYGTGTYEQYF.

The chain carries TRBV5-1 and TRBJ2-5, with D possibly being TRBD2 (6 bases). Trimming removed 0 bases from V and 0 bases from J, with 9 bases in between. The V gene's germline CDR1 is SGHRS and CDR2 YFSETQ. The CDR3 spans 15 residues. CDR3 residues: CASSLEWDYQETQYF. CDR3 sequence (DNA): TGCGCCAGCAGCTTGGAGTGGGACTACCAAGAGACCCAGTACTTC.

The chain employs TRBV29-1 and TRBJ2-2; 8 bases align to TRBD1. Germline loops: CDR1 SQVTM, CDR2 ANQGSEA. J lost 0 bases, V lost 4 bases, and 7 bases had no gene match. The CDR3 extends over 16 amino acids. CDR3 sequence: CSVVGQEGANTGELFF. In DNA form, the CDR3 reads TGCAGCGTTGTGGGACAGGAAGGAGCGAACACCGGGGAGCTGTTTTTT.

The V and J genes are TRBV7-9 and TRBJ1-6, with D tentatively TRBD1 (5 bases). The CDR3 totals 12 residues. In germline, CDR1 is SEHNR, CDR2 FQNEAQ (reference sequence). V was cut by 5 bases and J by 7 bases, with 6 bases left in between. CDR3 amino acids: CASSEGNSPLHF. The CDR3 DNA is TGTGCCAGCAGCGAGGGGAATTCACCCCTCCACTTT.

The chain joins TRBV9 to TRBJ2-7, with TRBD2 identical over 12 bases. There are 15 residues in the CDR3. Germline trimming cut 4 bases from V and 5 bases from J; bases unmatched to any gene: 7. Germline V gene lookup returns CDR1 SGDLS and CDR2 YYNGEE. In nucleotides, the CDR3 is TGTGCCAGCAGCTCGACTAGCGGGGGCCCCCACGAGCAGTACTTC. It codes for CASSSTSGGPHEQYF. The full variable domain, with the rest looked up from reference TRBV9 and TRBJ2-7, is DSGVTQTPKHLITATGQRVTLRCSPRSGDLSVYWYQQSLDQGLQFLIQYYNGEERAKGNILERFSAQQFPDLHSELNLSSLELGDSALYFCASSSTSGGPHEQYFGPGTRLTVT.

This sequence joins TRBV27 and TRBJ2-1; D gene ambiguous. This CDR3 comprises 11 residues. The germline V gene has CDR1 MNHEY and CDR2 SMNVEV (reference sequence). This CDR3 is CASYHGNEQFF. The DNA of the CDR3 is TGTGCTAGCTATCATGGCAATGAGCAGTTCTTC.

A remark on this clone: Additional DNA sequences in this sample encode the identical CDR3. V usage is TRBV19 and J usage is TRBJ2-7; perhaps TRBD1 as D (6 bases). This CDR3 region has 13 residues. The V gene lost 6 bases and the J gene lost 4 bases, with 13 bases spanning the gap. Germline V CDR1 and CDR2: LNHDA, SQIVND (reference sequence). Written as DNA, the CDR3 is TGTGCCAGTAGCCCCGGGACACCTTACGAGCAGTACTTC. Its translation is CASSPGTPYEQYF.

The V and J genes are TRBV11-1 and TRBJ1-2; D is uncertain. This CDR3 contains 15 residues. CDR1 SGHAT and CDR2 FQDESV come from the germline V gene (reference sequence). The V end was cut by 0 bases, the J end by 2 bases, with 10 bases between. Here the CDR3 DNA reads TGTGCCAGCAGCTTAGCTGGGCAGGACAACTATGGCTACACCTTC. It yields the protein CASSLAGQDNYGYTF. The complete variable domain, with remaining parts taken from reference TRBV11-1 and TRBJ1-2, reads EAEVAQSPRYKITEKSQAVAFWCDPISGHATLYWYRQILGQGPELLVQFQDESVVDDSQLPKDRFSAERLKGVDSTLKIQPAELGDSAMYLCASSLAGQDNYGYTFGSGTRLTVV.

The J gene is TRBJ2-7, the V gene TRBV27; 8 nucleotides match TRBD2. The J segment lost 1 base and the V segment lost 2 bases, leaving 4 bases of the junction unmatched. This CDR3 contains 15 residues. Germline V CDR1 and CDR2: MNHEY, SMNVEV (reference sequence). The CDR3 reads CASSLGGRTSYEQYF. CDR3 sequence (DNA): TGTGCCAGCAGTTTAGGCGGGAGGACTTCCTACGAGCAGTACTTC.

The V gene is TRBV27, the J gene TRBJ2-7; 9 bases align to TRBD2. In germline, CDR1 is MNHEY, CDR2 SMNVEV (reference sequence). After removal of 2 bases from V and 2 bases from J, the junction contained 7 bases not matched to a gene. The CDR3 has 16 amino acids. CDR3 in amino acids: CASSLKAGGPTYEQYF. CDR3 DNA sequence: TGTGCCAGCAGTTTAAAAGCGGGAGGCCCAACCTACGAGCAGTACTTC.